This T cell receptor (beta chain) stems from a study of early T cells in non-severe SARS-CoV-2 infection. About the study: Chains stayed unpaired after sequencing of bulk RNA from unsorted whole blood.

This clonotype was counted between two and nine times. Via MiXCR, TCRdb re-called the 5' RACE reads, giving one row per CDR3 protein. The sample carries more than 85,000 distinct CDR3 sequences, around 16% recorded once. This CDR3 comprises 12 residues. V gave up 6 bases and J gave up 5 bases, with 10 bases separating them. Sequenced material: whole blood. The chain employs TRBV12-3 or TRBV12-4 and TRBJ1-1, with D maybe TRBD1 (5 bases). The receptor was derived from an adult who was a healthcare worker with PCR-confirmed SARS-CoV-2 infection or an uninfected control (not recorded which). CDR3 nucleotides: TGTGCCAGCAGCCAGGGAGGGACTGAAGCTTTCTTT. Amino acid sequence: CASSQGGTEAFF.